This passage covers 24 T cell receptor beta chains from one sample sequenced in a study of response to subunit inactivated influenza vaccine. TCRdb reprocessed the RT-PCR reads with MiXCR, giving one entry per CDR3 protein. The data contain around 200,000 distinct CDR3 sequences, around 9.2% of them singletons. The source material was non-naive T cells sorted from PBMCs, sampled on the day of vaccination. The receptors come from a man over 45 who received an inactivated influenza vaccine.

The chain carries TRBV10-3 and TRBJ2-7; 11 bases are shared with TRBD2. This CDR3 is 13 amino acids long. Germline loops: CDR1 ENHRY, CDR2 SYGVKD. Germline trimming cut 11 bases from V and 3 bases from J; bases unmatched to any gene: 6. CDR3 protein: CAARGTSGYEQYF. CDR3 in DNA: TGTGCCGCCCGTGGGACTAGCGGCTACGAGCAGTACTTC.

The chain links TRBV7-9 to TRBJ2-4, with 7 bases fitting TRBD1. This CDR3 comprises 17 residues. Germline-derived CDR1 and CDR2 are SEHNR and FQNEAQ (reference sequence). Unmatched junction bases numbered 6, after V lost 0 bases and J lost 1 base. The CDR3 protein is CASSLAYKGAAKNIQYF. For the CDR3, the DNA is TGTGCCAGCAGCTTAGCGTACAAGGGGGCCGCCAAAAACATTCAGTACTTC.

This clonotype was seen more than once but under ten times. This chain connects TRBV18 to TRBJ1-1, with D unresolved. Trimming shortened V by 3 bases and J by 10 bases, and 15 bases separated the two germline ends. CDR3 size: 13 residues. Germline values: CDR1 KGHSH, CDR2 LQKENI. CDR3 DNA sequence: TGTGCCAGCTCACCCCCCTCGCGGGTCGGAGCTTTCTTT. Translating gives CASSPPSRVGAFF.

This chain links TRBV12-3 or TRBV12-4 with TRBJ1-2; 8 bases agree with TRBD1. This CDR3 is built from 13 residues. The ends lost 7 bases at V and 4 bases at J; junction bases unmatched: 5. CDR3 protein: CASNRDRTYGYTF. The DNA for the CDR3 is TGTGCCAGCAACCGGGACAGGACCTATGGCTACACCTTC.

This clonotype has ten or more counts. This rearrangement joins TRBV5-1 to TRBJ2-7, with a tentative D call TRBD2 (6 bases). The germline gives CDR1 SGHRS, CDR2 YFSETQ. There are 13 residues in the CDR3. V was trimmed by 7 bases and J by 0 bases, leaving 11 bases between them. The CDR3 nucleotides read TGCGCCAGCCGGGAGTTGAGCTCCTACGAGCAGTACTTC. This sequence encodes CASRELSSYEQYF.

This clonotype was seen a handful of times. The chain combines TRBV29-1 with TRBJ2-1, with a weak D call TRBD1 (5 bases). CDR1 SQVTM and CDR2 ANQGSEA come from the germline V gene. V lost 7 bases, J lost 7 bases, and 14 bases lay in between. CDR3 length: 12 amino acids. The CDR3 spells CSGGIGPNEQFF. Written as DNA, the CDR3 is TGCAGCGGGGGCATCGGGCCTAATGAGCAGTTCTTC.

This clonotype was seen only a few times. V is TRBV20-1 and J is TRBJ2-1; 10 bases are a match to TRBD2. This CDR3 contains 19 residues. V was pared by 0 bases and J by 2 bases, with 13 bases of the junction left unmatched. The germline gives CDR1 DFQATT, CDR2 SNEGSKA (reference sequence). CDR3 amino acids: CSARDQPSGGRSPYNEQFF. As DNA, the CDR3 is TGCAGTGCTAGAGATCAACCTAGCGGGGGCCGTTCTCCCTACAATGAGCAGTTCTTC.

The J gene is TRBJ2-7, the V gene TRBV9, with 9 bases identical to TRBD1. The germline CDR1 and CDR2 sequences are SGDLS and YYNGEE. The CDR3 covers 16 residues. The J segment lost 5 bases and the V segment lost 4 bases, leaving 13 bases of the junction unmatched. CDR3 coding DNA: TGTGCCAGCAGCCCCCGGACAGGGGATGGGGACCACGAGCAGTACTTC. As protein: CASSPRTGDGDHEQYF.

The chain employs TRBV11-2 and TRBJ1-1, with D perhaps matching TRBD1 (6 bases). The CDR3 has 14 residues. Looked up from germline, CDR1 is SGHAT and CDR2 is FQNNGV. V lost 5 bases, J lost 4 bases, and 14 bases lay in between. The CDR3 is CASSLKQGITEAFF. The CDR3 DNA follows: TGTGCCAGCAGCCTGAAACAGGGAATCACTGAAGCTTTCTTT.

This clonotype has more than one count but fewer than ten. The CDR3 nucleotides read TGCAGTGCTTCCGGGACGGTTAATGAAAAACTGTTTTTT. Translated: CSASGTVNEKLFF. The rearrangement joins TRBV20-1 to TRBJ1-4; D may be TRBD1 (5 bases). V lost 5 bases and J 4 bases, leaving 11 bases between the germline ends. The CDR3 consists of 13 residues. The germline V gene has CDR1 DFQATT and CDR2 SNEGSKA (reference sequence).

The chain carries TRBV20-1 and TRBJ2-3, with 9 bases lining up with TRBD1. The ends lost 1 base at V and 7 bases at J; junction bases unmatched: 6. The CDR3 extends over 14 amino acids. Germline V gene sequence: CDR1 DFQATT, CDR2 SNEGSKA (reference sequence). CDR3 in DNA: TGCAGTGCTAGAGTTGGACAGGGGCGGCATACGCAGTATTTT. Translated: CSARVGQGRHTQYF.

This clonotype has only a few counts. V usage is TRBV24-1 and J usage is TRBJ2-1; 10 positions agree with TRBD2. CDR1 and CDR2 from the germline V gene are KGHDR and SFDVKD. The CDR3 length is 16 residues. V trimming: 2 bases; J trimming: 8 bases; junction bases outside the gene matches: 8. The CDR3 DNA reads TGTGCCACCAGTGATTCCTCAACTAGCGGGGTAGATGAGCAGTTCTTC. It translates to CATSDSSTSGVDEQFF.

At least ten counts were recorded for this clonotype. The chain has TRBV12-3 or TRBV12-4 and TRBJ1-1; D ambiguous. Trimming took off 5 bases at V and 0 bases at J, with 4 bases between the two ends. The CDR3 length is 12 residues. The CDR3 nucleotides are TGTGCCAGCAGTCCAATGAACACTGAAGCTTTCTTT. Translation gives CASSPMNTEAFF.

The chain has TRBV7-2 and TRBJ1-2; no firm D call. V was pared by 1 base and J by 3 bases, with 12 bases between. Germline CDR1 and CDR2: SGHTA and FQGNSA. The CDR3 totals 15 residues. In DNA form, the CDR3 reads TGTGCCAGCAGCTTAGATACCGACAAATACTATGGCTACACCTTC. Its translation: CASSLDTDKYYGYTF. The whole variable domain, filled in from reference TRBV7-2 and TRBJ1-2, reads GAGVSQSPSNKVTEKGKDVELRCDPISGHTALYWYRQSLGQGLEFLIYFQGNSAPDKSGLPSDRFSAERTGGSVSTLTIQRTQQEDSAVYLCASSLDTDKYYGYTFGSGTRLTVV.

This clonotype was counted at least ten times. DNA for the CDR3: TGTGCCAGCAGCTTGGGCCCTACTAGCGGGAGATTCTACGAGCAGTACTTC. Residues: CASSLGPTSGRFYEQYF. This rearrangement joins TRBV5-5 to TRBJ2-7; 11 bases line up with TRBD2. The CDR3 runs 17 residues. Trimming removed 0 bases from V and 3 bases from J; junction bases left unmatched: 8. CDR1 and CDR2 from the germline V gene are SGHKS and YYEKEE (reference sequence).

There are many counts of this clonotype. This chain joins TRBV4-3 and TRBJ2-2, with D possibly TRBD2 on 6 matching bases. Trimming stripped 2 bases from V and 8 bases from J, with 15 bases between. This CDR3 spans 15 amino acids. The V gene's germline CDR1 is LGHNA and CDR2 YSLEER. In DNA, the CDR3 is TGCGCCAGCAGCCAAAACCAGGGAGGTACGGGGGAGCTGTTTTTT. Its protein is CASSQNQGGTGELFF.

At least ten counts were recorded for this clonotype. CDR3 bases: TGTGCCAGCAACCAGAGGGGACCCTTCTATGGCTACACCTTC. This encodes CASNQRGPFYGYTF. The J gene is TRBJ1-2, the V gene TRBV12-3 or TRBV12-4, with a possible D match to TRBD1 (5 bases). The CDR3 loop spans 14 amino acids. Trimming stripped 7 bases from V and 4 bases from J, with 16 bases between.

Ten or more counts support this clonotype. This sequence joins TRBV4-1 and TRBJ2-7; 7 nucleotides align to TRBD1. V shed 4 bases, J shed 10 bases, and the junction held 10 bases outside the gene matches. CDR1 is MGHRA and CDR2 is YSYEKL in the germline V gene. This CDR3 region has 13 residues. Written as DNA, the CDR3 is TGCGCCAGCAGCCCCCTTATAGGGGGCTCCCAGTACTTC. Amino acid sequence: CASSPLIGGSQYF.

This clonotype appeared many times. The V gene is TRBV18, the J gene TRBJ2-3; no reliable D call. CDR3 length: 13 amino acids. V shed 0 bases and J shed 8 bases, with 9 bases lying between them. CDR1 is KGHSH, CDR2 LQKENI, per germline. Written as DNA, the CDR3 is TGTGCCAGCTCACCACCGATGTACGGTACGCAGTATTTT. Protein sequence: CASSPPMYGTQYF.

The genes are TRBV5-4 and TRBJ1-2, with 11 nucleotides matching TRBD1. The V and J ends lost 4 bases and 3 bases, in that order; junction bases with no gene match: 5. This CDR3 comprises 15 residues. The germline CDR1 and CDR2 sequences are SGHNT and YYREEE (reference sequence). The chain's CDR3 is CASSEDRGRDYGYTF. DNA for the CDR3: TGTGCCAGCAGCGAGGACAGGGGGCGCGACTATGGCTACACCTTC.

The chain is built from TRBV28 and TRBJ2-7; D call uncertain. The CDR3 spans 11 residues. Trimming left V 8 bases short and J 0 bases short, with 5 bases between. The V gene's germline CDR1 is MDHEN and CDR2 SYDVKM. CDR3 region: CASAISYEQYF. Written as DNA, the CDR3 is TGTGCCAGCGCGATCTCCTACGAGCAGTACTTC.

This clonotype appeared many times. The genes are TRBV7-9 and TRBJ2-3; D not resolved. Trimming stripped 6 bases from V and 5 bases from J, with 21 bases between. The germline V gene encodes CDR1 SEHNR and CDR2 FQNEAQ (reference sequence). This CDR3 has 16 residues. CDR3 region: CASSTPFMATQDTQYF. The CDR3 DNA reads as TGTGCCAGCAGTACCCCTTTTATGGCAACTCAAGATACGCAGTATTTT.

This clonotype was observed at least ten times. The chain carries TRBV5-1 and TRBJ1-1; tentatively, D is TRBD1 (6 bases). Germline CDR1 is SGHRS and CDR2 is YFSETQ. The CDR3 is made up of 15 amino acids. V lost 4 bases and J lost 4, with 17 bases in between. The CDR3 coding sequence is TGCGCCAGCAGCAGCCGGACGGGGGCCAGCACTGAAGCTTTCTTT. Translation gives CASSSRTGASTEAFF. Based on the CDR3 plus reference TRBV5-1 and TRBJ1-1, the full variable domain is KAGVTQTPRYLIKTRGQQVTLSCSPISGHRSVSWYQQTPGQGLQFLFEYFSETQRNKGNFPGRFSGRQFSNSRSEMNVSTLELGDSALYLCASSSRTGASTEAFFGQGTRLTVV.

This clonotype came up many times. The chain has TRBV5-1 and TRBJ2-5; 11 bases are a match to TRBD1. The length of the CDR3 is 14 residues. Germline V lookup: CDR1 SGHRS, CDR2 YFSETQ. V was pared by 4 bases and J by 4 bases, with 3 bases of the junction left unmatched. CDR3 amino acids: CASSPGTGGETQYF. The CDR3 nucleotides are TGCGCCAGCAGCCCCGGGACAGGGGGAGAGACCCAGTACTTC.